A single sample gave rise to the 26 T cell receptor beta chains below, sequenced in a study of blood T cells in healthy people across ages (dated by TCRdb to 2014 to 2015). Library preparation employed 5' RACE. TCRdb records Illumina HiSeq 2500 as the sequencer. A second 7 to 11 cycle PCR used a sample-barcoded 5' primer and a J-beta primer mix. TCRdb reanalyzed the raw reads on its own, using fastp at Q25 for trimming and MiXCR for clone calling, and kept in-frame beta chains. Entries are consolidated by CDR3 protein sequence, retaining the most common genes and DNA. Across this sample there are 1,300,000 or so distinct CDR3 sequences, with approximately 60% seen only once. Clones ranked in the top ten supply over 5% of the sample. Specimen: blood. The origin of the receptors is a young man in good health.

The chain is built from TRBV4-3 and TRBJ1-2; D ambiguous. Germline CDR1 and CDR2: LGHNA and YSLEER. This CDR3 is 14 amino acids long. V gave up 0 bases and J gave up 8 bases, with 13 bases separating them. The CDR3 DNA is TGCGCCAGCAGCCAAGAGACCGTCCCCGGGGGCTACACCTTC. Its translation is CASSQETVPGGYTF.

About this clonotype: One end of the junction is discordant with germline, which a read error may explain. The chain recombines TRBV4-1 with TRBJ2-5; D is possibly TRBD2 (6 bases). The CDR3 loop spans 15 amino acids. Germline V gives CDR1 MGHRA, CDR2 YSYEKL. The CDR3 nucleotides read TGCGTCAGCAGCCCAACGGAGGGACTTAGCGAGACCCAGTACTTC. This gives the protein CVSSPTEGLSETQYF.

The chain carries TRBV5-1 and TRBJ2-3, with 10 bases identical to TRBD2. This CDR3 spans 16 amino acids. CDR1 SGHRS and CDR2 YFSETQ come from the germline V gene. Trimming took 0 bases from V and 2 from J; bases not matched to a gene: 3. The CDR3 spells CASSLVSGGTTDTQYF. In DNA, the CDR3 is TGCGCCAGCAGCTTGGTTAGCGGGGGGACCACAGATACGCAGTATTTT.

The chain combines TRBV2 with TRBJ2-3, with D perhaps matching TRBD2 (5 bases). V shed 8 bases and J shed 2 bases, with 17 bases lying between them. The germline gives CDR1 SNHLY, CDR2 FYNNEI. The CDR3 covers 15 residues. CDR3 region: CASPTPGVHTDTQYF. The CDR3 nucleotides read TGTGCCAGCCCCACCCCCGGGGTACACACAGATACGCAGTATTTT.

This clonotype has more than one count but fewer than ten. CDR3 nucleotide sequence: TGCAGCGTTACACCGGGACAGGGGGCACAAGCGCAGTACTTC. This codes for CSVTPGQGAQAQYF. V usage is TRBV29-1 and J usage is TRBJ2-5; 12 positions match TRBD1. The germline V gene has CDR1 SQVTM and CDR2 ANQGSEA. CDR3 length equals 14 residues. V shed 5 bases, J shed 11 bases, and the junction held 12 bases outside the gene matches.

The chain joins TRBV5-6 to TRBJ1-2, with 8 bases aligning to TRBD1. V lost 4 bases, J lost 3 bases, and 5 bases stayed unmatched. Germline V gene sequence: CDR1 SGHDT, CDR2 YYEEEE. The CDR3 length is 14 residues. CDR3 sequence reads: CASSTDRAYYGYTF. DNA for the CDR3: TGTGCCAGCAGCACGGACAGGGCCTACTATGGCTACACCTTC.

The CDR3 bases are TGCGCCAGCAGCTTGGGGGACCCCTCTCCCACAGATACGCAGTATTTT. Translating it yields CASSLGDPSPTDTQYF. This rearrangement joins TRBV5-1 to TRBJ2-3, with D possibly called TRBD1 or TRBD2 (5 bases each). Per germline, CDR1 SGHRS and CDR2 YFSETQ. The CDR3 contains 16 residues. The ends were cut back, 0 bases at V and 2 bases at J, with 13 bases in the middle.

The chain couples TRBV11-2 to TRBJ2-7; D is tentatively TRBD1 or TRBD2 (6 bases each). Trimming pared 5 bases from V and 1 base from J, leaving 27 bases between. Germline assignment: CDR1 SGHAT and CDR2 FQNNGV. The CDR3 spans 19 residues. The CDR3: CASSPRGGFETRGSYEQYF. DNA of the CDR3: TGTGCCAGCAGCCCGAGAGGAGGGTTCGAGACGAGGGGGTCCTACGAGCAGTACTTC.

Regarding this clonotype: A much bigger clone sits one base away, suggesting this may be a read error. The chain joins TRBV5-1 to TRBJ2-7; D perhaps matches TRBD2 (6 bases). Per germline, CDR1 SGHRS and CDR2 YFSETQ. The V end lost 0 bases, the J end lost 2 bases, and 12 bases lay between the germline ends. CDR3 length equals 15 residues. The CDR3 DNA sequence: TGCGCCAGCAGCTTGGGGGGACTGGGTGCCTACGAGCAGTACTTC. This codes for CASSLGGLGAYEQYF.

This clonotype was counted only a few times. V is TRBV29-1 and J is TRBJ2-7; tentative D call: TRBD2 (6 bases). This CDR3 has 13 amino acids. The V gene lost 4 bases and the J gene lost 6 bases, with 16 bases spanning the gap. The V gene's germline CDR1 is SQVTM and CDR2 ANQGSEA. CDR3 in DNA: TGCAGCGTTGCGGAGGGACCACCTTTCGAGCAGTACTTC. Residues: CSVAEGPPFEQYF.

The chain joins TRBV20-1 to TRBJ2-5, with a weak D call TRBD1 (6 bases). The CDR3 is 14 amino acids. Germline CDR1 is DFQATT and CDR2 is SNEGSKA (reference sequence). V was clipped by 6 bases and J by 2 bases, with 16 bases between them. The CDR3 loop is CSAPTGIRQETQYF. In nucleotides, the CDR3 is TGCAGTGCGCCAACAGGGATTCGACAAGAGACCCAGTACTTC.

A single count supports this clonotype. V usage is TRBV14 and J usage is TRBJ2-2; D not resolved. The CDR3 covers 16 residues. Germline lookup yields CDR1 SGHDN and CDR2 FVKESK. V was pared by 0 bases and J by 3 bases, with 11 bases between. The CDR3 sequence is CASSQDRSLYTGELFF. CDR3 coding DNA: TGTGCCAGCAGCCAAGATCGAAGTCTTTACACCGGGGAGCTGTTTTTT.

The gene calls are TRBV6-5 and TRBJ2-7; D remains ambiguous. Germline CDR1 MNHEY, CDR2 SVGAGI. The CDR3 loop spans 13 amino acids. The ends were cut back, 2 bases at V and 2 bases at J, with 7 bases in the middle. The CDR3 spells CASSYAETYEQYF. CDR3 DNA: TGTGCCAGCAGTTACGCGGAAACCTACGAGCAGTACTTC.

The J gene is TRBJ2-5, the V gene TRBV7-2, with TRBD2 matching 12 bases. Judging by the DNA end, TRBJ2-7 fits better; the J call may be wrong. The germline V gene has CDR1 SGHTA and CDR2 FQGNSA. This CDR3 has 14 residues. CDR3 residues: CASRPSGRAGEQYF. CDR3 DNA sequence: TGTGCCAGCAGGCCTAGCGGGAGGGCGGGCGAGCAGTACTTC.

This sequence joins TRBV7-2 and TRBJ1-4, with 7 bases identical to TRBD1. J was trimmed by 8 bases and V by 4 bases; bases with no gene match: 7. This CDR3 is 14 amino acids long. The germline V gene has CDR1 SGHTA and CDR2 FQGNSA. This CDR3 is CASSSQGGREKLFF. The CDR3 DNA reads TGTGCCAGCAGCTCGCAGGGGGGAAGGGAAAAACTGTTTTTT. Supplemented by reference TRBV7-2 and TRBJ1-4, the full variable domain reads GAGVSQSPSNKVTEKGKDVELRCDPISGHTALYWYRQSLGQGLEFLIYFQGNSAPDKSGLPSDRFSAERTGGSVSTLTIQRTQQEDSAVYLCASSSQGGREKLFFGSGTQLSVL.

The chain is built from TRBV20-1 and TRBJ2-2; either TRBD1 or TRBD2 may supply D (5 bases each). The V gene's germline CDR1 is DFQATT and CDR2 SNEGSKA (reference sequence). The CDR3 is 15 amino acids. Trimming removed 4 bases from V and 3 bases from J, with 15 bases in between. CDR3 DNA sequence: TGCAGTGCTACCTCCGGGGCAGGGTACACCGGGGAGCTGTTTTTT. Translating it yields CSATSGAGYTGELFF.

The chain carries TRBV4-3 and TRBJ2-5, with D possibly being TRBD2 (5 bases). The CDR3 length is 15 residues. Germline CDR1 is LGHNA and CDR2 is YSLEER. Trimming left V 1 base short and J 11 bases short, with 20 bases between. DNA of the CDR3: TGCGCCAGCAGCCAAGCATTTTACGGATCCTGGGAGCAGTACTTC. Translating it yields CASSQAFYGSWEQYF.

The sample holds one count of this clonotype. The gene calls are TRBV5-6 and TRBJ1-2; TRBD1 aligns across 8 bases. The CDR3 is 13 residues long. Per germline, CDR1 SGHDT and CDR2 YYEEEE. Unmatched junction bases numbered 4, after V lost 4 bases and J lost 5 bases. CDR3 region: CASSRDRRYGYTF. The DNA for the CDR3 is TGTGCCAGCAGCAGGGACAGGCGTTATGGCTACACCTTC.

The chain uses TRBV29-1 and TRBJ1-2; D unclear. CDR3 size: 12 residues. V lost 0 bases and J lost 7, with 9 bases in between. Germline V gives CDR1 SQVTM, CDR2 ANQGSEA. The CDR3 protein is CSVEEGLFGYTF. CDR3 sequence (DNA): TGCAGCGTTGAAGAGGGATTGTTTGGCTACACCTTC.

The rearrangement uses TRBV2 and TRBJ1-2; tentatively, D is TRBD1 (5 bases). Trimming cost V 4 bases and J 4 bases, with 16 bases left between them. CDR3 length: 15 residues. CDR1 and CDR2 from the germline V gene are SNHLY and FYNNEI. CDR3 in amino acids: CASSAVPGRVYGYTF. In nucleotides, the CDR3 is TGTGCCAGCAGTGCAGTCCCGGGACGGGTCTATGGCTACACCTTC.

In this sample, this clonotype turned up a few times. This sequence joins TRBV12-3 or TRBV12-4 and TRBJ1-5, with D unresolved. The CDR3 is 14 residues long. Trimming removed 5 bases at V and 7 bases at J, with 15 bases between. Here the CDR3 reads CASSLGPDGQPQHF. The CDR3 DNA reads TGTGCCAGCAGTCTAGGACCCGACGGGCAGCCCCAGCATTTT.

This clonotype was detected only a few times. The chain couples TRBV7-9 to TRBJ2-7, with D perhaps matching TRBD2 (6 bases). Trimming took 1 base from V and 3 from J, leaving 13 bases between them. Germline-derived CDR1 and CDR2 are SEHNR and FQNEAQ (reference sequence). The CDR3 is made up of 15 amino acids. As DNA, the CDR3 is TGTGCCAGCAGCTTAGGGCGGGAAATGATCTACGAGCAGTACTTC. Translating it yields CASSLGREMIYEQYF. The full variable domain, in which reference TRBV7-9 and TRBJ2-7 provide the parts outside the CDR3, is DTGVSQNPRHKITKRGQNVTFRCDPISEHNRLYWYRQTLGQGPEFLTYFQNEAQLEKSRLLSDRFSAERPKGSFSTLEIQRTEQGDSAMYLCASSLGREMIYEQYFGPGTRLTVT.

Notes on this clonotype: At one end the junction does not follow the germline gene, possibly because of a read error. The CDR3 nucleotides read TGCGCCAGCAGCCAGGCAGGTGGGGTCACCGGGGAGCGGTTTTTT. Translated: CASSQAGGVTGERFF. V gene TRBV4-1 combines with J gene TRBJ2-2; a possible D gene is TRBD2 (5 bases). From germline, CDR1 is MGHRA and CDR2 YSYEKL. This CDR3 comprises 15 residues.

V is TRBV4-2 and J is TRBJ2-1; D possibly corresponds to TRBD2 (6 bases). V lost 0 bases, J lost 9 bases, and 15 bases lay in between. The CDR3 has 15 residues. The germline CDR1 and CDR2 sequences are LGHNA and YNFKEQ. The CDR3 nucleotides read TGTGCCAGCAGCCAAGAAGGAGGAGGGCCGGGTGAGCAGTTCTTC. Encoded protein: CASSQEGGGPGEQFF.

The V call is TRBV10-3, the J call TRBJ2-5, with 7 bases matching TRBD2. The J call may not be correct, given that the DNA end is closer to TRBJ2-7. Germline assignment: CDR1 ENHRY and CDR2 SYGVKD. The CDR3 is 16 residues long. CDR3 nucleotides: TGTGCCATCAGTGCCCGAAGCGGGGACGTCCACCTCGAGCAGTACTTC. Protein product: CAISARSGDVHLEQYF.

The chain has TRBV7-9 and TRBJ2-7, with D tentatively TRBD1 or TRBD2 (6 bases each). Germline CDR1 and CDR2: SEHNR and FQNEAQ (reference sequence). V was pared by 1 base and J by 2 bases, with 18 bases between. The CDR3 runs 17 residues. The DNA of the CDR3 is TGTGCCAGCAGCTTAGTGGGGGGCGGTGTCCCTCCCTACGAGCAGTACTTC. Protein: CASSLVGGGVPPYEQYF. Based on the CDR3 plus reference TRBV7-9 and TRBJ2-7, the full variable domain is DTGVSQNPRHKITKRGQNVTFRCDPISEHNRLYWYRQTLGQGPEFLTYFQNEAQLEKSRLLSDRFSAERPKGSFSTLEIQRTEQGDSAMYLCASSLVGGGVPPYEQYFGPGTRLTVT.